These T cell receptor beta chains were read from a single sample in a study of human T cells and chemical hapten exposure. TCRdb reprocessed the RACE reads with MiXCR, giving one entry per CDR3 protein. The sample has some 380,000 distinct CDR3 sequences; nearly 5% are singletons. The sequenced sample was whole blood, obtained in connection with sensitization to the hapten diphenylcyclopropenone (DPC). Receptors were obtained from a woman in her forties or fifties with alopecia areata. Some clones in this sample may be carry-over from other donors' samples. The CDR3 runs from the conserved cysteine through the conserved F or W. D genes are given only for firm matches. Part of the rows lack a size; the others show once, few, many or a class for expanded clones.

>15|.|few|TRBV6-6|TRBJ2-1
TGTGCCAGCAGTTACGCGACGGAAGCCGGCGGGGAGCAGTTCTTC
CASSYATEAGGEQFF
>16|.|.|TRBV3-1|TRBJ2-3
TGTGCCAGCAGCCATTCTGGGTTGGTATGGACAGATACGCAGTATTTT
CASSHSGLVWTDTQYF
>13|.|many|TRBV7-6|TRBJ2-7
TGTGCCAGCAGCTCCGGACAGTTTTACGAGCAGTACTTC
CASSSGQFYEQYF
>14|.|many|TRBV28|TRBJ2-7
TGTGCCAGCAGTTTAACGGGGCCCTCCTACGAGCAGTACTTC
CASSLTGPSYEQYF
>14|.|many|TRBV5-1|TRBJ2-7
TGCGCCAGCAGCTTAGACAGGATCTCCTACGAGCAGTACTTC
CASSLDRISYEQYF
>12|.|many|TRBV20-1|TRBJ2-3
TGCAGTGTATGGCGCGGCACAGATACGCAGTATTTT
CSVWRGTDTQYF
>12|.|many|TRBV6-6|TRBJ2-7
TGTGCCAGCAGTTACTCGAACTACGAGCAGTACTTC
CASSYSNYEQYF
>13|.|few|TRBV5-6|TRBJ1-1
TGTGCCAGCAAGAGGGGTATGAACACTGAAGCTTTCTTT
CASKRGMNTEAFF
>11|.|.|TRBV20-1|TRBJ1-1
TGCAGTGCTACGGCGGGCAGTCAAGCTTTCTTT
CSATAGSQAFF
>16|TRBD1|few|TRBV6-5|TRBJ1-3
TGTGCCAGCAGAGCACCGGGACAGGGAGTGGGAAACGCCATATATTTT
CASRAPGQGVGNAIYF
>16|TRBD1|many|TRBV6-1|TRBJ1-1
TGTGCCAGCAGGATGGGGACAGGGTTTTTGAAGACTGAAGCTTTCTTT
CASRMGTGFLKTEAFF
>14|.|many|TRBV5-1|TRBJ2-1
TGCGCCAGCAGCTTGGTGGCCCGCAACAATGAGCAGTTCTTC
CASSLVARNNEQFF
>14|.|many|TRBV20-1|TRBJ2-2
TGCAGTGCTGGCCTCGTTATATCGACCGGGGAGCTGTTTTTT
CSAGLVISTGELFF
>16|TRBD2|few|TRBV7-9|TRBJ2-3
TGTGCCAGCAGCCATCTCGCGCGGGGGACCACAGATACGCAGTATTTT
CASSHLARGTTDTQYF
>16|TRBD2|many|TRBV7-8|TRBJ2-3
TGTGCCAGCAGCTCTCAACTAGCGGGGCCGACAGATACGCAGTATTTT
CASSSQLAGPTDTQYF
>15|TRBD2|few|TRBV18|TRBJ2-3
TGTGCCAGCTCCACACTAGCGGGGACCACAGATACGCAGTATTTT
CASSTLAGTTDTQYF
>17|TRBD1|many|TRBV7-9|TRBJ1-1
TGTGCCAGCAGCTTAGCGCTAGGACAGGGCGGGAGAACTGAAGCTTTCTTT
CASSLALGQGGRTEAFF
>18|.|few|TRBV19|TRBJ2-6
TGTGCCAGTAGTATACGGCCCCTCGGGGGATCTGGGGCCAACGTCCTGACTTTC
CASSIRPLGGSGANVLTF
>18|TRBD1|many|TRBV12-3/TRBV12-4|TRBJ2-5
TGTGCCAGCAGCCAGAGGGCTGAGCTGGGACAGCACCAAGAGACCCAGTACTTC
CASSQRAELGQHQETQYF
>14|TRBD2|.|TRBV2|TRBJ2-2
TGTGCCGCCAGCCTAGCGGCTGACACCGGGGAGCTGTTTTTT
CAASLAADTGELFF
>14|.|.|TRBV30|TRBJ2-3
TGTGCCTGGAGTGTCCAGGATAGCACAGATACGCAGTATTTT
CAWSVQDSTDTQYF
>16|.|.|TRBV5-1|TRBJ2-3
TGCGCCAGCAGCTTGGGGACACAGACTAGCACAGATACGCAGTATTTT
CASSLGTQTSTDTQYF
>17|.|many|TRBV4-2|TRBJ1-2
TGTGCCAGCAGCCAAGACCCCCCGGGGATGCGGAACTATGGCTACACCTTC
CASSQDPPGMRNYGYTF
>9|.|many|TRBV5-1|TRBJ2-7
TGCGCCAGCTACTACGAGCAGTACTTC
CASYYEQYF
>16|TRBD2|many|TRBV28|TRBJ2-6
TGTGCCAGCAAGGCTAGCGGGGGGGCTGGGGCCAACGTCCTGACTTTC
CASKASGGAGANVLTF
>11|.|many|TRBV6-2/TRBV6-3|TRBJ2-1
TGTGCCAGCAGTTACTCTTGGGAGCAGTTCTTC
CASSYSWEQFF
>14|TRBD1|few|TRBV2|TRBJ2-1
TGTGCCAGCAGTGAAGGCAGGGGGCTGGGTGAGCAGTTCTTC
CASSEGRGLGEQFF
>14|.|.|TRBV20-1|TRBJ1-1
TGCAGTGCTAGAGCTTACGGCTTGAACACTGAAGCTTTCTTT
CSARAYGLNTEAFF
>18|TRBD2|many|TRBV6-2/TRBV6-3|TRBJ2-3
TGTGCCAGCAGCTCCGGGACTAGCGGGAGACCTAACACAGATACGCAGTATTTT
CASSSGTSGRPNTDTQYF
>12|.|many|TRBV6-2/TRBV6-3|TRBJ2-3
TGTGCCAGCAGTTACCAGACTGGAACGCAGTATTTT
CASSYQTGTQYF
>13|TRBD1|few|TRBV20-1|TRBJ1-2
TGCAGTGCATGGACAGGGGAGGTATGGGGCTACACCTTC
CSAWTGEVWGYTF
>13|.|many|TRBV24-1|TRBJ2-3
TGTGCCACCAGTGATCCGGATACAGATACGCAGTATTTT
CATSDPDTDTQYF
>13|.|.|TRBV20-1|TRBJ2-1
TGCAGTGCTAGAGATTTGAAGTACAATGAGCAGTTCTTC
CSARDLKYNEQFF
>14|.|many|TRBV12-3/TRBV12-4|TRBJ1-1
TGTGCCAGCACCCCGTATGAGGGGGGCACTGAAGCTTTCTTT
CASTPYEGGTEAFF
>14|.|.|TRBV20-1|TRBJ1-4
TGCAGTGCTTTGAGGACAGACTGGCGGTTGGAACTGTTTTTT
CSALRTDWRLELFF